Many counts were recorded for the clone carrying this T cell receptor (beta chain). What it recognizes is unknown. The data stem from a study of neurological immune-mediated disorders. The cDNA was produced through 5'RACE with 10-nucleotide random UMIs. Over 190 million TCR-beta sequences from 15-18 subjects came out of each sequencing run. TCRdb used MiXCR to reprocess the 5' RACE reads, holding one entry per CDR3 protein. Of about 74,000 distinct CDR3 sequences in the sample, roughly 5% were seen once. Study results and limitations: Association with the multiple sclerosis repertoire cluster was not found for any clinical or MRI feature. In HTLV-1-associated myelopathy, TCR clonal expansion was greatest, and in multiple sclerosis it was least, below healthy controls.

The ends lost 6 bases at V and 3 bases at J; junction bases unmatched: 5. CDR3 size: 14 residues. The receptor was derived from a man younger than 35 with multiple sclerosis. The rearrangement joins TRBV12-3 or TRBV12-4 to TRBJ2-7; 10 bases are shared with TRBD2. The sample consisted of PBMCs. Here the CDR3 DNA reads TGTGCCAGCAGGGTAGCGGGGGGAAGCTACGAGCAGTACTTC. This encodes CASRVAGGSYEQYF.